This T cell receptor beta chain was documented in a study of early stage breast cancer tumors. Clones were sequenced by immunoSEQ multiplex PCR, and TCRdb holds only the in-frame ones, with some missing. The table records about 2,600 clones, about 65% of them present only once. This TCR was recovered from a person aged 45 to 59 with breast cancer. Sample: normal breast tissue next to the tumor.

The CDR3 reads CASSVGSALETDTQYF. CDR3 bases: TGTGCCAGCAGCGTAGGTTCCGCCCTCGAGACGGATACGCAGTATTTT. The genes are TRBV9 and TRBJ2-3; no reliable D call. Germline V gene data show CDR1 as SGDLS and CDR2 as YYNGEE. The ends were cut back, 0 bases at V and 6 bases at J, with 17 bases in the middle. This CDR3 region has 16 residues. Full variable domain (remainder filled in from reference TRBV9 and TRBJ2-3): DSGVTQTPKHLITATGQRVTLRCSPRSGDLSVYWYQQSLDQGLQFLIQYYNGEERAKGNILERFSAQQFPDLHSELNLSSLELGDSALYFCASSVGSALETDTQYFGPGTRLTVL.